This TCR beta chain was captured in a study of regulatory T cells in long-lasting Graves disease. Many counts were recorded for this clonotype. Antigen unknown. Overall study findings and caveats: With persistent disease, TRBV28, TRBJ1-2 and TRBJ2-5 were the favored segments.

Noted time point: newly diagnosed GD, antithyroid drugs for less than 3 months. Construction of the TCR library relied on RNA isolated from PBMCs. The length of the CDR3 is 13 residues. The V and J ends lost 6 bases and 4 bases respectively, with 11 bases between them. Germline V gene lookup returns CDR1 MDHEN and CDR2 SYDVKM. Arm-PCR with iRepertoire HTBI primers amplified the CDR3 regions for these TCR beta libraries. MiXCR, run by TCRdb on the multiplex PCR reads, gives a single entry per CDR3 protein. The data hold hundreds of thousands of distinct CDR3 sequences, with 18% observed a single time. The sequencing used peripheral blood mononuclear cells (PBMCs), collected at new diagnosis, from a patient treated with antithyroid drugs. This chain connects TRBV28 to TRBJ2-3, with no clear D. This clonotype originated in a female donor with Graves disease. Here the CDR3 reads CASRRPPSDTQYF. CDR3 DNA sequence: TGTGCCAGCAGACGACCGCCCTCAGATACGCAGTATTTT. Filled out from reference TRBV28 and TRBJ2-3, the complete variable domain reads DVKVTQSSRYLVKRTGEKVFLECVQDMDHENMFWYRQDPGLGLRLIYFSYDVKMKEKGDIPEGYSVSREKKERFSLILESASTNQTSMYLCASRRPPSDTQYFGPGTRLTVL.